The 28 T cell receptor beta chains presented below share a single source sample, sequenced in a study of Graves' ophthalmopathy and Graves' hyperthyroidism. RNA transcripts were the template, and TCR beta CDR3 regions were amplified from them. Amplification began with first-round RT-PCR using HTBI primers, then second-round multiplex PCR was performed. From the multiplex PCR reads, TCRdb called clonotypes with MiXCR, one entry per CDR3 protein. The table has over a million distinct CDR3 sequences, less than 45% seen once; the top ten hold 11%. Sequenced input: peripheral blood or thyroid tissue (not recorded which). These receptors came from an adult man with Graves' hyperthyroidism.

The chain employs TRBV25-1 and TRBJ1-6; tentatively, D is TRBD1 (6 bases). Germline V lookup: CDR1 MGHDK, CDR2 SYGVNS. V lost 6 bases and J 7 bases, leaving 13 bases between the germline ends. This CDR3 is 14 amino acids long. CDR3 amino acids: CASSRGQRNSPLHF. CDR3 bases: TGTGCCAGCAGCCGAGGACAGAGAAATTCACCCCTCCACTTT.

Comments on this clonotype: Just one base apart from a much larger clone, this may be a read error. V and J are TRBV12-3 or TRBV12-4 and TRBJ1-6; D remains ambiguous. V was cut by 6 bases and J by 11 bases, with 8 bases left in between. This CDR3 comprises 11 residues. The CDR3 region has the DNA TGTGCCAGCAGCTGGGTTCCACCCCTCCACTTT. Residues: CASSWVPPLHF.

This clonotype occurred once. This sequence joins TRBV7-9 and TRBJ1-2; D is undetermined. Trimming removed 6 bases from V and 6 bases from J, with 14 bases in between. The germline gives CDR1 SEHNR, CDR2 FQNEAQ (reference sequence). The CDR3 runs 13 residues. The CDR3 coding sequence is TGTGCCAGCAGTCCCGGCGCGGGTAATGGCTACACCTTC. Its translation: CASSPGAGNGYTF.

In this sample, this clonotype turned up a few times. The J gene is TRBJ1-2, the V gene TRBV2, with D unresolved. The CDR3 contains 11 residues. The germline V and J ends were trimmed by 6 bases and 7 bases, with 9 bases remaining between them. From germline, CDR1 is SNHLY and CDR2 FYNNEI. The CDR3 DNA reads as TGTGCCAGCAGCGTTCAAGGTGGCTACACCTTC. It is translated as CASSVQGGYTF.

This clonotype was seen repeatedly, ten times or more. The gene calls are TRBV7-2 and TRBJ2-6, with a weak D call TRBD1 (5 bases). This CDR3 is built from 17 residues. Germline V gene data show CDR1 as SGHTA and CDR2 as FQGNSA. The V end lost 5 bases, the J end lost 2 bases, and 16 bases lay between the germline ends. DNA for the CDR3: TGTGCCAGCAGCGGGGATGGGGCTGGGGCTGGGGCCAACGTCCTGACTTTC. Its protein product is CASSGDGAGAGANVLTF.

At least ten counts were recorded for this clonotype. CDR3 DNA sequence: TGCAGTGCTAGCCCCCGGACAGGTGGGACTGAAGCTTTCTTT. It encodes CSASPRTGGTEAFF. This chain links TRBV20-1 with TRBJ1-1, with 7 positions matching TRBD1. The CDR3 is 14 residues long. V lost 3 bases, J lost 5 bases, and 9 bases stayed unmatched. The germline V gene has CDR1 DFQATT and CDR2 SNEGSKA (reference sequence).

V usage is TRBV5-1 and J usage is TRBJ1-5; D may be TRBD1 (5 bases). The CDR3 consists of 15 residues. Per the germline V gene, CDR1 is SGHRS and CDR2 is YFSETQ. The V end lost 3 bases, the J end lost 5 bases, and 15 bases lay between the germline ends. CDR3 sequence (DNA): TGCGCCAGCAGCTCGGACGGACACCGGTATCAGCCCCAGCATTTT. Translation: CASSSDGHRYQPQHF.

This chain joins TRBV5-5 and TRBJ2-5; 8 bases line up with TRBD1. This CDR3 spans 14 amino acids. Trimming took 5 bases from V and 4 from J; bases not matched to a gene: 7. Germline CDR1 reads SGHKS; CDR2 reads YYEKEE (reference sequence). CDR3 protein: CASRKSGGAETQYF. The CDR3 DNA reads TGTGCCAGCAGGAAATCAGGGGGCGCAGAGACCCAGTACTTC.

This clonotype showed up just a few times. CDR3 amino acids: CASSPQGSDQPQHF. Here the CDR3 DNA reads TGTGCCAGCTCACCACAGGGCAGTGACCAGCCCCAGCATTTT. This chain uses TRBV18 with TRBJ1-5; no clear D. V lost 1 base and J lost 7, with 11 bases in between. The CDR3 loop spans 14 amino acids. Germline loops: CDR1 KGHSH, CDR2 LQKENI.

The chain recombines TRBV10-3 with TRBJ1-2; 7 bases line up with TRBD1. J lost 4 bases, V lost 6 bases, and 11 bases had no gene match. This CDR3 is built from 15 residues. Germline CDR1 reads ENHRY; CDR2 reads SYGVKD. CDR3 residues: CAISEQGFLGYGYTF. The CDR3 DNA follows: TGTGCCATCAGCGAACAGGGGTTTTTGGGCTATGGCTACACCTTC.

This clonotype has only one observation. Because it lacks the conserved phenylalanine or tryptophan at the end, this CDR3 is likely a read error. The CDR3 sequence is CSVESGGNQPQHC. The CDR3 region has the DNA TGCAGCGTTGAATCCGGGGGGAATCAGCCCCAGCATTGT. The chain carries TRBV29-1 and TRBJ1-5; D is perhaps TRBD1 (5 bases). The germline V gene encodes CDR1 SQVTM and CDR2 ANQGSEA. The CDR3 is made up of 13 amino acids. Trimming removed 2 bases from V and 4 bases from J, with 9 bases in between.

This chain connects TRBV9 to TRBJ1-6; D possibly corresponds to TRBD1 (5 bases). CDR3 length equals 14 residues. The V and J ends lost 10 bases and 8 bases respectively, with 19 bases between them. Germline CDR1 reads SGDLS; CDR2 reads YYNGEE. CDR3 nucleotides: TGTGCCTGGAGTTATACAGGCCCTGATTCACCCCTCCACTTT. Residues: CAWSYTGPDSPLHF.

The sample holds many counts of this clonotype. The CDR3 region has the DNA TGCAGTGCTAGAGATCAGGAGTACCAGCCCCAGCATTTT. This encodes CSARDQEYQPQHF. The chain links TRBV20-1 to TRBJ1-5; no clear D. V was clipped by 0 bases and J by 7 bases, with 10 bases between them. The germline V gene encodes CDR1 DFQATT and CDR2 SNEGSKA (reference sequence). The CDR3 is 13 residues long.

The chain recombines TRBV10-3 with TRBJ1-1, with 8 bases identical to TRBD1. The DNA end favors TRBJ1-6, so the J call may be wrong. The CDR3 contains 15 residues. Germline V gives CDR1 ENHRY, CDR2 SYGVKD. In nucleotides, the CDR3 is TGTGCCATCAGTGTACCGGGACAGGCCAATTCACCCCTCCACTTT. This translates into CAISVPGQANSPLHF.

This clonotype turned up a few times. The genes are TRBV4-1 and TRBJ1-6, with TRBD1 matching over 8 bases. V shed 3 bases and J 7 bases; nucleotides not matched to a gene: 5. The CDR3 contains 15 residues. Germline V lookup: CDR1 MGHRA, CDR2 YSYEKL. CDR3 protein: CASSHTDRANSPLHF. The DNA for the CDR3 is TGCGCCAGCAGCCATACGGACAGGGCGAATTCACCCCTCCACTTT.

This clonotype was detected many times. This rearrangement joins TRBV7-2 to TRBJ1-4; 8 bases are shared with TRBD1. The CDR3 extends over 14 amino acids. V lost 5 bases, J lost 6 bases, and 5 bases stayed unmatched. CDR1 SGHTA and CDR2 FQGNSA come from the germline V gene. CDR3 bases: TGTGCCAGCAGCAAGGACAGGGTCGATGAAAAACTGTTTTTT. Residues: CASSKDRVDEKLFF. Full variable domain (remainder filled in from reference TRBV7-2 and TRBJ1-4): GAGVSQSPSNKVTEKGKDVELRCDPISGHTALYWYRQSLGQGLEFLIYFQGNSAPDKSGLPSDRFSAERTGGSVSTLTIQRTQQEDSAVYLCASSKDRVDEKLFFGSGTQLSVL.

The table lists this clonotype with many counts. This sequence joins TRBV2 and TRBJ1-5, with D possibly TRBD1 on 6 matching bases. V shed 8 bases and J shed 1 base, with 15 bases lying between them. This CDR3 region has 15 residues. CDR1 is SNHLY and CDR2 is FYNNEI in the germline V gene. The DNA of the CDR3 is TGTGCCAGCGGTCGGACAGACGGAAGCAATCAGCCCCAGCATTTT. Its protein product is CASGRTDGSNQPQHF. Full variable domain (outside the CDR3, taken from reference TRBV2 and TRBJ1-5): EPEVTQTPSHQVTQMGQEVILRCVPISNHLYFYWYRQILGQKVEFLVSFYNNEISEKSEIFDDQFSVERPDGSNFTLKIRSTKLEDSAMYFCASGRTDGSNQPQHFGDGTRLSIL.

This clonotype has more than one count but fewer than ten. The chain combines TRBV12-3 or TRBV12-4 with TRBJ2-1, with a possible D match to TRBD2 (7 bases). The CDR3 length is 14 residues. Trimming took off 7 bases at V and 9 bases at J, with 19 bases between the two ends. In DNA form, the CDR3 reads TGTGCCAGCACCATAGGGGGGAGGGCCGCTGAGCAGTTCTTC. Encoded protein: CASTIGGRAAEQFF.

This clonotype occurred many times. The CDR3 sequence: CASSASGFGELFF. The CDR3 nucleotides read TGTGCCAGCAGCGCATCAGGGTTCGGGGAGCTGTTTTTT. This sequence joins TRBV9 and TRBJ2-2, with a weak D call TRBD1 (5 bases). The CDR3 is made up of 13 amino acids. CDR1 is SGDLS, CDR2 YYNGEE, per germline. V gave up 3 bases and J gave up 7 bases, with 10 bases separating them.

The sample holds many counts of this clonotype. The rearrangement uses TRBV10-3 and TRBJ2-5; 14 nucleotides match TRBD2. There are 17 residues in the CDR3. J lost 5 bases, V lost 2 bases, and 7 bases had no gene match. Germline CDR1 is ENHRY and CDR2 is SYGVKD. The CDR3 here is CAISEPGTSGSTETQYF. CDR3 nucleotide sequence: TGTGCCATCAGTGAGCCTGGGACTAGCGGGAGCACCGAGACCCAGTACTTC.

This clonotype was seen only a few times. The V call is TRBV19, the J call TRBJ2-7; D is perhaps TRBD1 or TRBD2 (6 bases each). Germline V gives CDR1 LNHDA, CDR2 SQIVND (reference sequence). V shed 11 bases and J shed 5 bases, with 19 bases lying between them. CDR3 length equals 13 residues. Here the CDR3 reads CAWRYRGPHEQYF. The CDR3 bases are TGTGCCTGGAGATATCGGGGGCCCCACGAGCAGTACTTC.

The sample holds many counts of this clonotype. The chain is built from TRBV7-2 and TRBJ1-6; tentative D call: TRBD1 (5 bases). Germline assignment: CDR1 SGHTA and CDR2 FQGNSA. V was shortened by 3 bases and J by 6 bases, with 9 bases between the two germline ends. CDR3 length equals 14 residues. DNA of the CDR3: TGTGCCAGCAGCTTGCAGGGAGCTAATTCACCCCTCCACTTT. Protein: CASSLQGANSPLHF.

The CDR3 bases are TGTGCCTGGAGTGTTAGGGACAATCAGCCCCAGCATTTT. It codes for CAWSVRDNQPQHF. The chain recombines TRBV30 with TRBJ1-5; no reliable D call. The germline V gene has CDR1 GTSNPN and CDR2 SVGIG (reference sequence). The germline V and J ends were trimmed by 0 bases and 3 bases, with 6 bases remaining between them. This CDR3 has 13 amino acids.

This clonotype was seen many times. The chain uses TRBV7-2 and TRBJ1-2; D not resolved. The germline CDR1 and CDR2 sequences are SGHTA and FQGNSA. This CDR3 spans 13 amino acids. V shed 2 bases and J shed 6 bases, with 10 bases lying between them. DNA of the CDR3: TGTGCCAGCAGCTTACGATCGGGGAATGGCTACACCTTC. Its protein is CASSLRSGNGYTF.

CDR3 bases: TGTGCCAGCAGCTTATCTAGCGGGAGTGGGACCCAGTACTTC. It encodes CASSLSSGSGTQYF. The V call is TRBV7-9, the J call TRBJ2-5, with 10 bases identical to TRBD2. CDR3 length equals 14 residues. Germline V lookup: CDR1 SEHNR, CDR2 FQNEAQ (reference sequence). The junction had 4 bases not matched to a gene; V was cut back by 2 bases and J by 7 bases.

The rearrangement links TRBV27 to TRBJ1-5; 10 bases match TRBD1. Germline-derived CDR1 and CDR2 are MNHEY and SMNVEV (reference sequence). The J segment lost 3 bases and the V segment lost 11 bases, leaving 4 bases of the junction unmatched. The CDR3 spans 13 residues. In DNA, the CDR3 is TGTGCCGCGGGACAGGGGTTCAATCAGCCCCAGCATTTT. Amino acid sequence: CAAGQGFNQPQHF.

In this sample, this clonotype turned up many times. The J gene is TRBJ1-2, the V gene TRBV4-2; D not certain. V shed 4 bases and J shed 0 bases, with 9 bases lying between them. This CDR3 contains 14 residues. The germline CDR1 and CDR2 sequences are LGHNA and YNFKEQ. CDR3: CASSRDSSNYGYTF. In DNA, the CDR3 is TGTGCCAGCAGCCGAGACTCCTCTAACTATGGCTACACCTTC.

Concerning this clonotype: The conserved final phenylalanine or tryptophan is absent from the CDR3, which likely points to a read error. The chain carries TRBV7-9 and TRBJ2-5; 10 positions match TRBD2. Germline CDR1 reads SEHNR; CDR2 reads FQNEAQ (reference sequence). The V and J ends lost 5 bases and 4 bases, in that order; junction bases with no gene match: 13. CDR3 length: 17 residues. CDR3 amino acids: CASSQDRPSGGSETQYY. CDR3 coding DNA: TGTGCCAGCAGCCAAGATAGGCCTAGCGGGGGTTCAGAGACCCAGTACTAC.